This TCR beta chain was sequenced during a study of T cell repertoires in cytomegalovirus infection. J was trimmed by 7 bases and V by 5 bases; bases with no gene match: 11. The germline gives CDR1 SGHVS, CDR2 FQNEAQ. This CDR3 region has 14 residues. TCRdb ran MiXCR on the reads and lists one entry per CDR3 protein. The table shows approximately 750,000 distinct CDR3 sequences, with 35% occurring only once. This clonotype occurred a few times. Material: PBMCs. The TCR comes from a human donor in good health (CMV status not recorded). Some clones in this sample may be carry-over from other donors' samples. The rearrangement links TRBV7-8 to TRBJ2-7, with 7 nucleotides matching TRBD1. CDR3 nucleotides: TGTGCCAGCAGCCGGCTGCGACAGGGAGAGGAGCAGTACTTC. It specifies CASSRLRQGEEQYF.